Listed below are T cell receptor beta chains from one sample, sequenced in a study of human T cells and chemical hapten exposure. Via MiXCR, TCRdb re-called the RACE reads, giving one row per CDR3 protein. This table has roughly 200,000 distinct CDR3 sequences, 24% appearing once. The sample here was whole blood, taken in connection with sensitization to the hapten diphenylcyclopropenone (DPC). The receptors derive from a woman in her thirties or forties with alopecia areata. Some clones in this sample may be carry-over from other donors' samples. CDR3s include the opening cysteine and the closing phenylalanine or tryptophan. D genes are given only for firm matches. Part of the rows lack a size; the others show once, few, many or a class for expanded clones.

CASSIASSTDTQYF | TGCGCCAGCAGCATTGCATCTTCCACAGATACGCAGTATTTT | TRBJ2-3 | NA | few | TRBV5-1
CATSSSPGVALAGGTDTGELFF | TGTGCCACCAGCTCTTCTCCCGGGGTGGCCCTAGCGGGAGGGACGGACACCGGGGAGCTGTTTTTT | TRBJ2-2 | TRBD2 | few | TRBV15
CASSQEVGKLFF | TGCGCCAGCAGTCAAGAAGTTGGAAAACTGTTTTTT | TRBJ1-4 | NA | few | TRBV4-1
CASSARLAGLYNEQFF | TGTGCCAGCAGCGCCAGACTAGCGGGACTCTACAATGAGCAGTTCTTC | TRBJ2-1 | TRBD2 | NA | TRBV7-9
CASSFDRGETQYF | TGTGCCAGCAGCTTTGACAGGGGAGAGACCCAGTACTTC | TRBJ2-5 | TRBD1 | many | TRBV7-2
CSVEVGSQETQYF | TGCAGCGTTGAAGTGGGCAGCCAAGAGACCCAGTACTTC | TRBJ2-5 | NA | few | TRBV29-1
CSVDELEQFF | TGCAGCGTTGATGAGCTTGAGCAGTTCTTC | TRBJ2-1 | NA | few | TRBV29-1
CASSYSSNSNQPQHF | TGTGCCAGCAGTTACTCGTCGAATAGCAATCAGCCCCAGCATTTT | TRBJ1-5 | NA | NA | TRBV6-5
CASSPGGAGTGELFF | TGTGCCAGCAGCCCCGGGGGGGCAGGCACCGGGGAGCTGTTTTTT | TRBJ2-2 | TRBD2 | NA | TRBV7-3
CASSLVGMNTEAFF | TGTGCCAGCAGCTTAGTGGGCATGAACACTGAAGCTTTCTTT | TRBJ1-1 | NA | few | TRBV7-8
CASSRRGEGTQYF | TGTGCCAGCAGCCGGCGGGGTGAAGGGACCCAGTACTTC | TRBJ2-5 | NA | few | TRBV7-8
CASSLELAPDTQYF | TGTGCCAGCAGTTTAGAACTAGCGCCAGATACGCAGTATTTT | TRBJ2-3 | TRBD2 | NA | TRBV27
CASSSRYEQFF | TGTGCCAGCAGTTCCCGGTATGAGCAGTTCTTC | TRBJ2-1 | NA | many | TRBV5-6
CASNQDRNTEAFF | TGTGCCAGCAACCAAGACAGGAACACTGAAGCTTTCTTT | TRBJ1-1 | NA | NA | TRBV2
CASSPGQGARSYGYTF | TGTGCCAGCAGTCCCGGACAGGGGGCGCGAAGCTATGGCTACACCTTC | TRBJ1-2 | TRBD1 | few | TRBV27
CSARTTGLNTEAFF | TGCAGTGCTAGGACGACAGGACTTAACACTGAAGCTTTCTTT | TRBJ1-1 | NA | few | TRBV20-1
CASRFQGDEQYF | TGTGCCAGCAGATTCCAGGGCGACGAGCAGTACTTC | TRBJ2-7 | NA | few | TRBV7-2
CATREGPPYNEQFF | TGTGCCACCAGGGAGGGTCCCCCTTACAATGAGCAGTTCTTC | TRBJ2-1 | NA | NA | TRBV24-1
CASHTSRYTGELFF | TGTGCCAGCCATACCTCGCGGTACACCGGGGAGCTGTTTTTT | TRBJ2-2 | NA | NA | TRBV27
CASSQGPDSGTYEQYF | TGCGCCAGCAGCCAAGGACCGGATAGCGGGACCTACGAGCAGTACTTC | TRBJ2-7 | TRBD2 | NA | TRBV4-1
CSAAMGLAPYEQYF | TGCAGTGCAGCGATGGGACTAGCGCCCTACGAGCAGTACTTC | TRBJ2-7 | TRBD2 | NA | TRBV20-1
CASSRRSGNTEAFF | TGTGCCAGCAGTCGTCGTTCAGGAAACACTGAAGCTTTCTTT | TRBJ1-1 | NA | once | TRBV27
CASTTPLGLADTDTQYF | TGTGCCAGCACTACTCCCCTGGGACTAGCGGACACAGATACGCAGTATTTT | TRBJ2-3 | TRBD2 | many | TRBV28
CASSYQSQVLYEQYF | TGTGCCAGCAGTTACCAGAGCCAAGTGTTGTACGAGCAGTACTTC | TRBJ2-7 | NA | few | TRBV6-5
CASMGGTYEQYF | TGTGCCAGCATGGGGGGCACCTACGAGCAGTACTTC | TRBJ2-7 | NA | few | TRBV12-3/TRBV12-4
CASSQGNFGEQFF | TGTGCCAGCAGCCAAGGTAATTTCGGGGAGCAGTTCTTC | TRBJ2-1 | NA | NA | TRBV3-1
CASGVRGHTEAFF | TGTGCCAGCGGAGTCAGAGGCCACACTGAAGCTTTCTTT | TRBJ1-1 | NA | NA | TRBV12-3/TRBV12-4